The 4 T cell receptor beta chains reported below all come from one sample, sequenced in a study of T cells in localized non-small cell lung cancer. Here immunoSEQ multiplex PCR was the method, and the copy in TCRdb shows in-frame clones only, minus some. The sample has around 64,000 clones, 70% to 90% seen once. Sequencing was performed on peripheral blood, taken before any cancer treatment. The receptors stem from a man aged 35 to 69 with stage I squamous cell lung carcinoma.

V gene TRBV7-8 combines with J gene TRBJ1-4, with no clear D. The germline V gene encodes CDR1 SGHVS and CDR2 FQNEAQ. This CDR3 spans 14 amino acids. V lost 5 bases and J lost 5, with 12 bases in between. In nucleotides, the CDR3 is TGTGCCAGCAGCCCAGCAAGGCTAAATGAAAAACTGTTTTTT. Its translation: CASSPARLNEKLFF.

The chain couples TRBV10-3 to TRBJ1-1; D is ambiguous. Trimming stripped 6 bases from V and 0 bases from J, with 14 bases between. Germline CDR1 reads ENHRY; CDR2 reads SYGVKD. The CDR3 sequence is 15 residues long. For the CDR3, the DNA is TGTGCCATCAGGGGAAGGACGGAAATGAACACTGAAGCTTTCTTT. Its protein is CAIRGRTEMNTEAFF.

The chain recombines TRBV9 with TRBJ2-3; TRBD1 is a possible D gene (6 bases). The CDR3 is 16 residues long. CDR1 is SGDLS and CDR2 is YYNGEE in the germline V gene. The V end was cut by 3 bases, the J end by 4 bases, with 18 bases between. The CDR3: CASSASLYPGADTQYF. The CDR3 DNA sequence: TGTGCCAGCAGCGCCTCTCTGTATCCAGGGGCAGATACGCAGTATTTT.

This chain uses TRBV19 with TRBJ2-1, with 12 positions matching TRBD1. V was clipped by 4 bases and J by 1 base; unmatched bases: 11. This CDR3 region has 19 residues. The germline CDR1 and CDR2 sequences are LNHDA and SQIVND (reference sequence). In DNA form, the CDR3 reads TGTGCCAGTAGTACCCCGGGACAGGGGGCTGACTATTCCTACAATGAGCAGTTCTTC. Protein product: CASSTPGQGADYSYNEQFF.